This T cell receptor (beta chain) was retrieved from a study of neurological immune-mediated disorders. Between the trimmed V and J ends, which lost 1 base and 9 bases, there was a span of 10 bases. Germline V gives CDR1 LNHNV, CDR2 YYDKDF (reference sequence). This CDR3 comprises 12 residues. Many counts were recorded for this clonotype. Its target is not known. This sample's time point: technical triplicate 1. Unsorted libraries were prepared from 2 million PBMCs that had been stored at -80 C. The study, taken as a whole, reports: HTLV-1-associated myelopathy had the most TCR clonal expansion, while multiple sclerosis had the least, a level that fell below healthy controls.

The cDNA was produced through 5'RACE with 10-nucleotide random UMIs. From 15-18 subjects, over 190 million TCR-beta sequences were obtained in each sequencing run. From the 5' RACE reads, TCRdb called clonotypes with MiXCR, one entry per CDR3 protein. The sample comprises around 37,000 distinct CDR3 sequences, roughly 10% of which are singletons, and roughly 4% rests with the top ten. The sequence came from a man aged 55 to 70 with HTLV-1-associated myelopathy (HAM/TSP). The specimen was PBMCs. The chain is built from TRBV15 and TRBJ2-7; perhaps TRBD2 as D (5 bases). The CDR3 DNA follows: TGTGCCACCAGCAGAGGGGCTGGGAGGCAGTACTTC. Its protein is CATSRGAGRQYF. Filled out from reference TRBV15 and TRBJ2-7, the complete variable domain reads DAMVIQNPRYQVTQFGKPVTLSCSQTLNHNVMYWYQQKSSQAPKLLFHYYDKDFNNEADTPDNFQSRRPNTSFCFLDIRSPGLGDTAMYLCATSRGAGRQYFGPGTRLTVT.